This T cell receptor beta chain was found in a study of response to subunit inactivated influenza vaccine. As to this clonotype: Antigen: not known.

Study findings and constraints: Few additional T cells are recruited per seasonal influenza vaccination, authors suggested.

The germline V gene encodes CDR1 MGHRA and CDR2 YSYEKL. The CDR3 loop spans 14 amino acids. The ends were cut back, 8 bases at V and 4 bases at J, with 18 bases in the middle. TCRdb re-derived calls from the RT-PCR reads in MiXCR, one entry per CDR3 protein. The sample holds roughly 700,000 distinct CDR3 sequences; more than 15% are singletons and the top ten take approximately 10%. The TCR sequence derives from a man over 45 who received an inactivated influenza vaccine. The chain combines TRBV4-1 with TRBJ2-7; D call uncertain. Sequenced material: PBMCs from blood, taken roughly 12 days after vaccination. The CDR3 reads CASSSNTAGYEQYF. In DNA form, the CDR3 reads TGCGCCAGCTCCTCAAACACCGCTGGGTACGAGCAGTACTTC.